The T cell receptor beta chain under discussion was sequenced for a study of spatial heterogeneity in lung cancer. Every TCR cDNA molecule carried a tag that served as a unique molecular identifier. One entry per CDR3 protein, called by TCRdb with MiXCR from the 5' RACE reads. This table holds roughly 9,800 distinct CDR3 sequences, roughly 5.1% found once. Time point given: sample taken at primary tumor resection. Unsorted whole RNA from tumor, nontumor lung or frozen PBMC underwent sequencing. The donors, 60 to 80 patients with untreated early-stage non-small cell lung cancer, provided the samples. The CDR3 spans 15 residues. The V end lost 7 bases, the J end lost 4 bases, and 14 bases lay between the germline ends. This clonotype is medium-sized (0.01 to 0.1%) in the sample.

The receptor was derived from a male donor with early-stage non-small cell lung cancer. The chain combines TRBV12-3 or TRBV12-4 with TRBJ1-6; D uncertain. Sequenced here: PBMCs, sampled at surgery. This CDR3 reads CASTATVLYNSPLHF. CDR3 DNA: TGTGCCAGCACCGCGACGGTGTTATATAATTCACCCCTCCACTTT.